The rows below give T cell receptor beta chains drawn from one sample of a study of PD-1 blockade in mismatch repair-deficient tumors. Some clones are missing from TCRdb's copy, which holds only in-frame ones; the method was immunoSEQ multiplex PCR. The sample yields 90,000 to 130,000 clones, approximately 80% seen once. Sequencing used peripheral blood, obtained 60 weeks after starting pembrolizumab. The receptors here all came from an adult with mismatch repair-deficient cancer. Each CDR3 is given with its conserved first and last residue. D genes are given only for firm matches. Only some rows state a clone size, as once, few, many or a class for expanded clones.

TRBV7-2	.	TRBJ1-2	.	TGTGCCAGCAGCTTAGTCAGGGCCCACGGTGGCTACACCTTC	CASSLVRAHGGYTF
TRBV27	few	TRBJ1-2	TRBD1	TGTGCCAGCAGCGGCCGGGACAGACTCTATGGCTACACCTTC	CASSGRDRLYGYTF
TRBV10-3	.	TRBJ2-7	.	TGTGCCATCAGCGCCGTCCCGACAGGTTACGAGCAGTACTTC	CAISAVPTGYEQYF
TRBV11-3	once	TRBJ1-1	.	TGTGCCAGCAGCCCCTTTAGGGCCAACACTGAAGCTTTCTTT	CASSPFRANTEAFF
TRBV7-3	.	TRBJ2-2	.	TGTGCCAGCAGCACCCGAGGGCAGGGAAGATCGAACACCGGGGAGCTGTTTTTT	CASSTRGQGRSNTGELFF
TRBV5-4	.	TRBJ2-7	TRBD2	TGTGCCAGCAGCTCCCGTTTGACTAGCGGCTCCTACGAGCAGTACTTC	CASSSRLTSGSYEQYF
TRBV18	.	TRBJ2-7	.	TGTGCCAGCTCACTTGCAGGTTCCTACGAGCAGTACTTC	CASSLAGSYEQYF
TRBV4-3	.	TRBJ2-5	.	TGCGCCAGCAGCCAAGAAAGTCCGGTGGTGGATTTTGCGGGCCTAGAGACCCAGTACTTC	CASSQESPVVDFAGLETQYF
TRBV27	.	TRBJ2-1	.	TGTGCCAGCAGTTCCCCGGGACTTTACAATGAGCAGTTCTTC	CASSSPGLYNEQFF
TRBV5-4	.	TRBJ2-7	TRBD2	TGTGCCAGCAGCTCGAAGACTAGCGGATACGAGCAGTACTTC	CASSSKTSGYEQYF
TRBV5-1	.	TRBJ1-3	.	TGCGCCAGCAGCTTGGGGTCTCCCTCTGGAAACACCATATATTTT	CASSLGSPSGNTIYF
TRBV7-2	.	TRBJ2-7	.	TGTGCCAGCAGCGTGGGACTCCGTTCCTACGAGCAGTACTTC	CASSVGLRSYEQYF
TRBV4-1	.	TRBJ1-5	.	TGCGCCAGCAGCCAAGAACGGCTTAATAACCAGCCCCAGCATTTT	CASSQERLNNQPQHF
TRBV5-8	once	TRBJ2-7	.	TGTGCCAGCAGCTTGTTAAGTTTCTCCTCCTACGAGCAGTACTTC	CASSLLSFSSYEQYF
TRBV7-2	few	TRBJ2-1	.	TGTGCCAGCAGCTTGAACGCGGGGTCCTACAATGAGCAGTTCTTC	CASSLNAGSYNEQFF
TRBV6-1	.	TRBJ2-5	TRBD1	TGTGCCAGCAAGCCTGTGACAGGGGGTGGTTTGGTCCAGTACTTC	CASKPVTGGGLVQYF
TRBV5-1	.	TRBJ2-3	TRBD1	TGCGCCAGCAGCTACGGGACAGGAGTAGTGACGCAGTATTTT	CASSYGTGVVTQYF
TRBV9	.	TRBJ2-5	TRBD2	TGTGCCAGCAGCGTAGGGGCTAGCGGGAGCGGCGAGACCCAGTACTTC	CASSVGASGSGETQYF
TRBV4-1	.	TRBJ2-1	.	TGCGCCAGCAGCCAAGAAGGAAGCTCCTACAATGAGCAGTTCTTC	CASSQEGSSYNEQFF
TRBV18	.	TRBJ1-1	.	TGTGCCAGCTCACCCCTGGAAATACGGGACACTGAAGCTTTCTTT	CASSPLEIRDTEAFF
TRBV25-1	.	TRBJ1-3	.	TGTGCCAGCAGTGACGCAGGCTATGGAAACACCATATATTTT	CASSDAGYGNTIYF
TRBV7-9	.	TRBJ2-7	.	TGTGCCAGCACCTCAGTGGGGGATTCCTACGAGCAGTACTTC	CASTSVGDSYEQYF
TRBV27	.	TRBJ2-2	TRBD2	TGTGCCAGCAGTTACCTAGGCTCGGGGGGCGGGGAGCTGTTTTTT	CASSYLGSGGGELFF
TRBV29-1	.	TRBJ2-2	.	TGCAGCGTTGACGGGGCGAACACCGGGGAGCTGTTTTTT	CSVDGANTGELFF
TRBV10-3	.	TRBJ2-2	.	TGTGCCATCAGTGACCGACAGTTTAACACCGGGGAGCTGTTTTTT	CAISDRQFNTGELFF
TRBV6-6	.	TRBJ2-2	TRBD1	TGTGCCAGCAGTTACCCATCAGGGGGCGGGGAGCTGTTTTTT	CASSYPSGGGELFF
TRBV7-3	.	TRBJ2-3	.	TGTGCCAGCAGTCAGGGACCACGCACAGATACGCAGTATTTT	CASSQGPRTDTQYF
TRBV5-6	.	TRBJ2-1	.	TGTGCCAGCAGCTTGGCCTTAGTGGAATACAATGAGCAGTTCTTC	CASSLALVEYNEQFF
TRBV7-3	.	TRBJ2-1	TRBD2	TGTGCCAGCAGCCTAAGGACTAGCGGTATCAATGAGCAGTTCTTC	CASSLRTSGINEQFF
TRBV29-1	.	TRBJ2-7	TRBD1	TGCAGCGTTGAAGGGACAGGGGGCGGCGAGCAGTACTTC	CSVEGTGGGEQYF
TRBV18	few	TRBJ2-7	TRBD1	TGTGCCAGCTCACCAGGACAGGGGGTGAGCGAGCAGTACTTC	CASSPGQGVSEQYF
TRBV29-1	.	TRBJ2-1	.	TGCAGCGTTGATAGAAGCGGTGCCTACAATGAGCAGTTCTTC	CSVDRSGAYNEQFF
TRBV6-5	.	TRBJ2-7	TRBD2	TGTGCCAGCAGTTACCTGGGACTAGCGGGATCCTACGAGCAGTACTTC	CASSYLGLAGSYEQYF
TRBV15	.	TRBJ2-1	TRBD2	TGTGCCACCAGCAGATTGGGCGGGAGGGACTACAATGAGCAGTTCTTC	CATSRLGGRDYNEQFF
TRBV29-1	.	TRBJ2-5	.	TGCAGCGCAGGAGAGACCCAGTACTTC	CSAGETQYF
TRBV9	.	TRBJ1-4	.	TGTGCCAGCAGCGTAGCCCCCGGAGGCAATGAAAAACTGTTTTTT	CASSVAPGGNEKLFF
TRBV13	.	TRBJ2-7	TRBD1	TGTGCCAGCAGCTTAGTGGGACAGACCTCCTACGAGCAGTACTTC	CASSLVGQTSYEQYF
TRBV2	few	TRBJ2-7	TRBD2	TGTGCCAGCAAGGCGGGGGGCTTCTACGAGCAGTACTTC	CASKAGGFYEQYF
TRBV25-1	.	TRBJ1-2	.	TGTGCCAGCACAGGGGATTACTATGGCTACACCTTC	CASTGDYYGYTF
TRBV7-8	.	TRBJ2-3	.	TGTGCCAGCAGCCGCTTCACAGATACGCAGTATTTT	CASSRFTDTQYF
TRBV15	.	TRBJ2-1	TRBD2	TGTGCCACCAGCACCAGACTAGCGGGAGGGACTGATGAGCAGTTCTTC	CATSTRLAGGTDEQFF
TRBV6-4	.	TRBJ2-1	.	TGTGCCAGCAGTGAGACAATTGGTTACGATAGATACAATGAGCAGTTCTTC	CASSETIGYDRYNEQFF
TRBV11-2	.	TRBJ1-5	TRBD1	TGTGCCAGCAGCCTCTTGCAGGGGGCGAGTCAGCCCCAGCATTTT	CASSLLQGASQPQHF
TRBV27	few	TRBJ2-1	.	TGTGCCAGCAGTTTAAAACCCTACAATGAGCAGTTCTTC	CASSLKPYNEQFF
TRBV5-4	.	TRBJ1-1	.	TGTGCCACCAGGACTCTTTTGGTAACTGGGGGTGTGAACACTGAAGCTTTCTTT	CATRTLLVTGGVNTEAFF
TRBV4-1	.	TRBJ2-2	TRBD1	TGCGCCAGCAGCCAAGGGCCGGGACAGAATACCGGGGAGCTGTTTTTT	CASSQGPGQNTGELFF
TRBV11-2	.	TRBJ2-1	TRBD2	TGTGCCAGCAGCTATACTAGCGGGGGTGCCTACAATGAGCAGTTCTTC	CASSYTSGGAYNEQFF
TRBV5-4	.	TRBJ2-5	.	TGTGCCAGCAGCTTGGCCGGGACCCAAGAGACCCAGTACTTC	CASSLAGTQETQYF
TRBV5-1	.	TRBJ1-2	TRBD1	TGCGCCAGCAGCTTGGACCGACAGGGCGGCTATGGCTACACCTTC	CASSLDRQGGYGYTF
TRBV7-2	.	TRBJ2-6	.	TGTGCCAGCAGCCGGGGAGGTTCTGGGGCCAACGTCCTGACTTTC	CASSRGGSGANVLTF
TRBV27	.	TRBJ2-7	TRBD1	TGTGCCAGCACCTTGACAGGGGAGAGGTACGAGCAGTACTTC	CASTLTGERYEQYF
TRBV9	.	TRBJ2-3	TRBD2	TGTGCCAGCAGCGTAGCAGCGGGGGAATCCACAGATACGCAGTATTTT	CASSVAAGESTDTQYF
TRBV6-1	.	TRBJ2-5	.	TGTGCCAGCAGTGAAGCGGGACACCGGGAGACCCAGTACTTC	CASSEAGHRETQYF
TRBV30	few	TRBJ2-6	.	TGTGCCTTCCAGGGGTTCTCTGGGGCCAACGTCCTGACTTTC	CAFQGFSGANVLTF
TRBV11-1	.	TRBJ2-7	.	TGTGCCAGCAGCCCTAGGGCCCCCGCAGCCCCTTCTAACGAGCAGTACTTC	CASSPRAPAAPSNEQYF